This T cell receptor beta chain was obtained from a study of OX40 agonist ivuxolimab in advanced cancers. Method: immunoSEQ multiplex PCR; TCRdb's copy keeps in-frame clones and lacks some. The sample carries some 60,000 clones, around 90% recorded once. Sample: CD4+ or CD8+ T cells sorted from blood, taken in a trial of the OX40 agonist ivuxolimab. The source of this sequence is an adult with an advanced solid tumor such as melanoma, head and neck, liver or kidney cancer.

CDR3 amino acids: CASSFKQGSAEAFF. CDR3 DNA sequence: TGTGCCAGCAGCTTTAAACAGGGAAGTGCTGAAGCTTTCTTT. The chain is built from TRBV7-8 and TRBJ1-1; weak D call: TRBD1 (6 bases). CDR3 length equals 14 residues. Trimming removed 3 bases at V and 6 bases at J, with 14 bases between. Germline CDR1 and CDR2: SGHVS and FQNEAQ.